One sample yielded the 24 T cell receptor beta chains listed below, sequenced in a study of post-analysis software for immune sequencing data. Overall study findings and caveats: Roughly five TRBV segments, including TRBV5-6, TRBV5-1 and TRBV20-1, were more frequent in patients than controls.

Their cognate antigens are unknown. Unique molecular identifiers featured in each of the TCR beta cDNA libraries. From the PCR reads, TCRdb called clonotypes with MiXCR, one entry per CDR3 protein. The profile shows hundreds of thousands of distinct CDR3 sequences, approximately 60% of them singletons. The source material was blood. The receptors were sampled from a girl aged 2 to 9 with multiple sclerosis.

There are a few counts of this clonotype. The chain couples TRBV7-3 to TRBJ2-3, with a tentative D call TRBD2 (6 bases). V was shortened by 5 bases and J by 5 bases, with 26 bases between the two germline ends. Germline lookup yields CDR1 SGHTA and CDR2 FQGTGA. This CDR3 has 18 residues. In nucleotides, the CDR3 is TGTGCCAGCAGCCTTAGGAGTTGGGGACTCCTCGAGGGAGATACGCAGTATTTT. It translates to CASSLRSWGLLEGDTQYF.

The gene calls are TRBV24-1 and TRBJ2-1; D gene ambiguous. Germline-derived CDR1 and CDR2 are KGHDR and SFDVKD. The CDR3 runs to 12 residues. The V end lost 5 bases, the J end lost 5 bases, and 6 bases lay between the germline ends. The CDR3 nucleotides are TGTGCCACCAGTGGCCTTAACAATGAGCAGTTCTTC. This codes for CATSGLNNEQFF.

The J gene is TRBJ2-1, the V gene TRBV2; 12 bases map to TRBD2. The junction had 4 bases not matched to a gene; V was cut back by 6 bases and J by 4 bases. The CDR3 is made up of 15 amino acids. Germline V gene lookup returns CDR1 SNHLY and CDR2 FYNNEI. CDR3 sequence (DNA): TGTGCCAGCAGCAACGGACTAGCGGGGTACAATGAGCAGTTCTTC. Translated: CASSNGLAGYNEQFF.

The chain is built from TRBV5-1 and TRBJ2-1; 8 nucleotides match TRBD2. CDR1 and CDR2 (germline): SGHRS, YFSETQ. V shed 0 bases and J 9 bases; nucleotides not matched to a gene: 5. The CDR3 has 14 residues. CDR3 in amino acids: CASSLAVSGTEQFF. CDR3 sequence (DNA): TGCGCCAGCAGCTTGGCAGTTAGCGGGACTGAGCAGTTCTTC.

The chain uses TRBV5-6 and TRBJ2-2, with D perhaps TRBD2 (5 bases). CDR1 is SGHDT and CDR2 is YYEEEE in the germline V gene. V was shortened by 4 bases and J by 10 bases, with 14 bases between the two germline ends. The CDR3 has 13 residues. DNA for the CDR3: TGTGCCAGCAGCGTAGGACTTGACGTGGAGCTGTTTTTT. Protein: CASSVGLDVELFF.

The V call is TRBV20-1, the J call TRBJ2-1; perhaps D is TRBD1 or TRBD2 (5 bases each). The germline V gene encodes CDR1 DFQATT and CDR2 SNEGSKA (reference sequence). V was cut by 0 bases and J by 4 bases, with 19 bases left in between. This CDR3 comprises 17 residues. DNA for the CDR3: TGCAGTGCTAGAGACCCAGCGGTCATGGGGGTTTACAATGAGCAGTTCTTC. This translates into CSARDPAVMGVYNEQFF.

The chain's CDR3 is CASSYSPSGGLDIQYF. The CDR3 coding sequence is TGTGCCAGCAGTTACAGTCCGTCAGGGGGCCTCGACATTCAGTACTTC. V usage is TRBV6-2 or TRBV6-3 and J usage is TRBJ2-4; TRBD1 matches 8 bases. CDR3 length: 16 residues. CDR1 MNHEY and CDR2 SVGEGT come from the germline V gene. V dropped 2 bases and J dropped 8; count of bases not matched to a gene: 11.

CDR3 sequence reads: CASVASLNQPQHF. Written as DNA, the CDR3 is TGTGCCAGCGTAGCCAGCCTCAATCAGCCCCAGCATTTT. The chain recombines TRBV12-3 or TRBV12-4 with TRBJ1-5; D is uncertain. Trimming took 8 bases from V and 3 from J, leaving 11 bases between them. The CDR3 totals 13 residues.

This clonotype was seen a few times. The rearrangement joins TRBV6-1 to TRBJ2-5; TRBD2 agrees at 10 bases. The CDR3 is 16 residues long. The germline CDR1 and CDR2 sequences are MNHNS and SASEGT. The trim removed 3 bases at V and 4 bases at J, leaving 8 bases unmatched. In nucleotides, the CDR3 is TGTGCCAGCAGTGATGGGCTAGCGGGAGTTATAGAGACCCAGTACTTC. Protein product: CASSDGLAGVIETQYF.

The gene calls are TRBV7-8 and TRBJ2-7; D is ambiguous. The tail of the sequence fits TRBJ2-5 better, so the J call may be wrong. Germline CDR1 reads SGHVS; CDR2 reads FQNEAQ. This CDR3 is built from 18 residues. The CDR3 bases are TGTGCCAGCAGCTTAAGTCAGAGGCTGGATTTCCTCAAAGAGACCCAGTACTTC. It is translated as CASSLSQRLDFLKETQYF.

This chain joins TRBV18 and TRBJ1-2, with D uncertain. Germline-derived CDR1 and CDR2 are KGHSH and LQKENI. V lost 4 bases, J lost 8 bases, and 20 bases lay in between. The length of the CDR3 is 15 residues. The DNA of the CDR3 is TGTGCCAGCTCACGTGATCGGGCCGGACTCGGCGGCTACACCTTC. Encoded protein: CASSRDRAGLGGYTF.

This clonotype was counted once. This chain links TRBV2 with TRBJ2-7; tentative D call: TRBD1 (5 bases). The last part of the DNA fits TRBJ2-5 better; the J call may be wrong. Looked up from germline, CDR1 is SNHLY and CDR2 is FYNNEI. This CDR3 comprises 14 residues. This CDR3 is CASTVGHRPETQYF. Here the CDR3 DNA reads TGTGCCAGCACCGTTGGACACCGCCCGGAGACCCAGTACTTC.

This clonotype was recorded at least ten times. The rearrangement uses TRBV29-1 and TRBJ1-2; D perhaps matches TRBD1 (6 bases). The CDR3 length is 12 residues. Trimming cost V 1 base and J 8 bases, with 11 bases left between them. Per the germline V gene, CDR1 is SQVTM and CDR2 is ANQGSEA. This CDR3 reads CSVEGGGGGYTF. CDR3 nucleotides: TGCAGCGTTGAAGGGGGCGGGGGCGGCTACACCTTC.

In DNA form, the CDR3 reads TGCGCCAGCAGCCCCGGAGTCACCACAGATACGCAGTATTTT. This gives the protein CASSPGVTTDTQYF. This chain uses TRBV5-1 with TRBJ2-3, with D uncertain. Looked up from germline, CDR1 is SGHRS and CDR2 is YFSETQ. The CDR3 sequence is 14 residues long. The V and J ends lost 4 bases and 2 bases respectively, with 11 bases between them. Using reference TRBV5-1 and TRBJ2-3 for the parts outside the CDR3, the full variable domain is KAGVTQTPRYLIKTRGQQVTLSCSPISGHRSVSWYQQTPGQGLQFLFEYFSETQRNKGNFPGRFSGRQFSNSRSEMNVSTLELGDSALYLCASSPGVTTDTQYFGPGTRLTVL.

The sample holds a few counts of this clonotype. This sequence joins TRBV11-2 and TRBJ2-1; D is perhaps TRBD1 or TRBD2 (5 bases each). The V gene's germline CDR1 is SGHAT and CDR2 FQNNGV. This CDR3 is 17 amino acids long. The ends were cut back, 4 bases at V and 3 bases at J, with 19 bases in the middle. The chain's CDR3 is CASSSKPRDVSYNEQFF. In nucleotides, the CDR3 is TGTGCCAGCAGCTCAAAGCCCCGGGACGTAAGCTACAATGAGCAGTTCTTC.

The V call is TRBV20-1, the J call TRBJ2-1; unclear D gene. The CDR3 is made up of 16 amino acids. V shed 6 bases and J shed 7 bases, with 25 bases lying between them. The germline CDR1 and CDR2 sequences are DFQATT and SNEGSKA (reference sequence). The CDR3 DNA reads TGCAGTGCAGCCCCTCCCGGAAAAGCGTATAGGAATGAGCAGTTCTTC. It codes for CSAAPPGKAYRNEQFF.

The chain couples TRBV4-1 to TRBJ2-1; possibly TRBD1 for D (6 bases). The V end lost 1 base, the J end lost 4 bases, and 11 bases lay between the germline ends. The CDR3 is made up of 15 amino acids. Germline CDR1 and CDR2: MGHRA and YSYEKL. CDR3 in amino acids: CASSQGRGGYNEQFF. CDR3 DNA sequence: TGCGCCAGCAGCCAAGGTCGAGGGGGTTACAATGAGCAGTTCTTC.

The chain recombines TRBV29-1 with TRBJ1-1; 7 nucleotides agree with TRBD1. This CDR3 spans 12 amino acids. The germline gives CDR1 SQVTM, CDR2 ANQGSEA. Trimming at V came to 8 bases and at J to 9 bases, leaving 12 bases not matched to a gene. CDR3 amino acids: CSTTERDSQAFF. The CDR3 nucleotides read TGCAGCACGACTGAAAGGGACAGCCAAGCTTTCTTT.

The chain employs TRBV12-3 or TRBV12-4 and TRBJ2-7; D is uncertain. The CDR3 spans 15 residues. The V end was cut by 6 bases, the J end by 2 bases, with 17 bases between. CDR3 region: CASSPTRWFPYEQYF. CDR3 coding DNA: TGTGCCAGCAGCCCAACGCGGTGGTTTCCCTACGAGCAGTACTTC.

This chain uses TRBV6-2 or TRBV6-3 with TRBJ1-2, with TRBD1 matching 7 bases. This CDR3 spans 14 amino acids. Looked up from germline, CDR1 is MNHEY and CDR2 is SVGEGT. J gave up 4 bases and V 6 bases, and 8 bases lay outside the gene matches. CDR3 protein: CASRDRQGVYGYTF. In DNA, the CDR3 is TGTGCCAGCAGAGATCGACAGGGAGTCTATGGCTACACCTTC.

The gene calls are TRBV20-1 and TRBJ2-5; D is perhaps TRBD2 (6 bases). In germline, CDR1 is DFQATT, CDR2 SNEGSKA (reference sequence). The CDR3 has 13 residues. V was pared by 3 bases and J by 4 bases, with 12 bases between. The CDR3 DNA reads as TGCAGTGCTAGGCCCGCGGGGACAGAGACCCAGTACTTC. It specifies CSARPAGTETQYF.

The chain joins TRBV25-1 to TRBJ2-3; the D is unclear. The length of the CDR3 is 11 residues. Trimming cost V 4 bases and J 7 bases, with 6 bases left between them. Germline values: CDR1 MGHDK, CDR2 SYGVNS. This chain's CDR3 is CASSGLNTQYF. The CDR3 DNA sequence: TGTGCCAGCAGTGGCCTCAATACGCAGTATTTT.

V usage is TRBV11-1 and J usage is TRBJ2-1; either TRBD1 or TRBD2 may supply D (6 bases each). The ends were cut back, 1 base at V and 2 bases at J, with 9 bases in the middle. Germline V gene sequence: CDR1 SGHAT, CDR2 FQDESV (reference sequence). The CDR3 is 15 amino acids. CDR3: CASSLEEGAYNEQFF. The CDR3 DNA reads TGTGCCAGCAGCTTAGAGGAGGGGGCCTACAATGAGCAGTTCTTC.

This clonotype was found a few times. The chain combines TRBV6-5 with TRBJ2-1; 9 nucleotides align to TRBD2. The ends lost 4 bases at V and 4 bases at J; junction bases unmatched: 11. The germline CDR1 and CDR2 sequences are MNHEY and SVGAGI. The length of the CDR3 is 17 residues. The CDR3 is CASSLLRGGPPYNEQFF. Written as DNA, the CDR3 is TGTGCCAGCAGTTTGTTGCGGGGGGGCCCCCCTTACAATGAGCAGTTCTTC.